This T cell receptor beta chain was profiled in a study of T cell responses to AZD1222 COVID-19 vaccine. Method: immunoSEQ multiplex PCR; TCRdb's copy keeps in-frame clones and lacks some. The sample includes around 130,000 clones, about nine tenths seen only once; the top ten take over 15%. Overall study results and limits: The study reported that nearly half of spike-specific TCRs target unmutated variant regions. Vaccine-associated CD4 TCRs ranged over spike, dominating at 160-218 and 743-854. Spike-specific TCR breadth and depth both grew after two AZD1222 doses.

Details on this clone: Its matching antigen is unknown.

Trimming removed 5 bases from V and 10 bases from J, with 18 bases in between. The length of the CDR3 is 13 residues. The sample here was peripheral blood, taken on day 0 of MenACWY control vaccination. This sequence joins TRBV12-3 or TRBV12-4 and TRBJ2-7; D is tentatively TRBD1 or TRBD2 (5 bases each). This clonotype was sampled from an adult in good health. CDR3 protein: CASSRPGRPGQYF. CDR3 nucleotides: TGTGCCAGCAGTCGCCCGGGACGGCCGGGACAGTACTTC.